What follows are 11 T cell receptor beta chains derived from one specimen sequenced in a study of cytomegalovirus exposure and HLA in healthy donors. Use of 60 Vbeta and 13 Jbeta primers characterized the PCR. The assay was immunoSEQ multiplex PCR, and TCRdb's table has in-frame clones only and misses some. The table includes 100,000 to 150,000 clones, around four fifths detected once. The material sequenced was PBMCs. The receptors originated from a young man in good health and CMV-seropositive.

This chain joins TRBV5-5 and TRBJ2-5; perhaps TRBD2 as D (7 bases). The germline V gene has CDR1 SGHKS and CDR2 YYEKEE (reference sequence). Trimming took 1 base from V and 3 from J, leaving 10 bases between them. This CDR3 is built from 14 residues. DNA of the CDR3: TGTGCCAGCAGCTTGCGGGGGGCCAAAGAGACCCAGTACTTC. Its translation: CASSLRGAKETQYF.

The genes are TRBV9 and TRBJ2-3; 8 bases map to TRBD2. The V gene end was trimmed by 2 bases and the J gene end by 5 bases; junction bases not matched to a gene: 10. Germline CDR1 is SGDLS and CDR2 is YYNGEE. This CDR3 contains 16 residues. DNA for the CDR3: TGTGCCAGCAGCGTCACCGGGGGGGCCTCCGGAGATACGCAGTATTTT. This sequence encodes CASSVTGGASGDTQYF.

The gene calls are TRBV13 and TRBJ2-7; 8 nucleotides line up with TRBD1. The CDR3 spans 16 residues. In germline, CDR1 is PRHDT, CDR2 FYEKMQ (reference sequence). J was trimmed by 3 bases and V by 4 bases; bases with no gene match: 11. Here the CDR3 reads CASSSRGTGDDYEQYF. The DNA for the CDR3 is TGTGCCAGCAGCTCGAGAGGGACAGGTGATGACTACGAGCAGTACTTC.

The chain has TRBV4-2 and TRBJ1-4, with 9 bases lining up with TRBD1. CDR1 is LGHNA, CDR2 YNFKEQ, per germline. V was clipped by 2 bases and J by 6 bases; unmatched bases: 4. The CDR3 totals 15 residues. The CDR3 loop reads CASSQHDRGDEKLFF. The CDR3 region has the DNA TGTGCCAGCAGCCAACACGACAGGGGGGATGAAAAACTGTTTTTT.

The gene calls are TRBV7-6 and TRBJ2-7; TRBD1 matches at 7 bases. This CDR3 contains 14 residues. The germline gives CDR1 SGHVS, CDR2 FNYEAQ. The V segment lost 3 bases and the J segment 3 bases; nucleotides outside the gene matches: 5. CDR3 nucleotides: TGTGCCAGCAGCTTCAGGGGGTTACACTACGAGCAGTACTTC. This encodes CASSFRGLHYEQYF.

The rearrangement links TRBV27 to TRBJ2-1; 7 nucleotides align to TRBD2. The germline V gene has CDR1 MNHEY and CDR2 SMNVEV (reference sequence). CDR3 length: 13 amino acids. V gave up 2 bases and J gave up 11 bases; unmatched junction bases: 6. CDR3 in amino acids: CASSLGGVEKQFF. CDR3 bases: TGTGCCAGCAGTTTAGGGGGGGTCGAGAAGCAGTTCTTC.

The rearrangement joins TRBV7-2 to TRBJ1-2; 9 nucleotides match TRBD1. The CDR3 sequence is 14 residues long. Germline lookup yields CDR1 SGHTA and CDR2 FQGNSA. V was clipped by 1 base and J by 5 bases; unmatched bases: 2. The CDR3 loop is CASSLDRGPYGYTF. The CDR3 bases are TGTGCCAGCAGCTTAGACAGGGGGCCGTATGGCTACACCTTC.

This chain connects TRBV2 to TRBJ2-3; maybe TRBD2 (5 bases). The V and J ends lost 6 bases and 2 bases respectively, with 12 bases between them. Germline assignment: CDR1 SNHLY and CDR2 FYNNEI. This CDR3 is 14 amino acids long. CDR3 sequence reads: CASRSGVLTDTQYF. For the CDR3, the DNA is TGTGCCAGCAGATCCGGGGTACTCACAGATACGCAGTATTTT.

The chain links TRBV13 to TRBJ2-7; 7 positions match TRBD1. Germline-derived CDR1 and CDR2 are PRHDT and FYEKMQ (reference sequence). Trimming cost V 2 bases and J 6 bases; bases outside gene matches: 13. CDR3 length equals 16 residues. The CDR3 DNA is TGTGCCAGCAGCTTATCTAGGTGGACAGGTTTGGGCGAGCAGTACTTC. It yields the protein CASSLSRWTGLGEQYF.

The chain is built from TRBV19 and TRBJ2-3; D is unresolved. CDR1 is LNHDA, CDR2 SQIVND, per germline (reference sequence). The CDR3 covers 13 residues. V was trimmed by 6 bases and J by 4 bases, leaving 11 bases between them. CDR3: CASSQSRADTQYF. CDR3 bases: TGTGCCAGTAGCCAATCACGGGCAGATACGCAGTATTTT.

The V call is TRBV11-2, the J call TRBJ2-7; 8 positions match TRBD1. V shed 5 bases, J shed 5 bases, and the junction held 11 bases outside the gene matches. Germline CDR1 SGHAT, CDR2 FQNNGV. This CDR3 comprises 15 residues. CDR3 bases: TGTGCCAGCAGCCCCGGGCAGGGGGCGCTGGACGAGCAGTACTTC. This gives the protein CASSPGQGALDEQYF. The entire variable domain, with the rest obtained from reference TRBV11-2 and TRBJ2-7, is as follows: EAGVAQSPRYKIIEKRQSVAFWCNPISGHATLYWYQQILGQGPKLLIQFQNNGVVDDSQLPKDRFSAERLKGVDSTLKIQPAKLEDSAVYLCASSPGQGALDEQYFGPGTRLTVT.